This record concerns one TCR beta chain sequence. Its specificity is not known. The sample is drawn from a study of human CD8 memory T cell subsets. This CDR3 has 14 amino acids. Germline CDR1 and CDR2: SEHNR and FQNEAQ (reference sequence). Notes on the study in general: Whereas effector memory cells differed, stem-like memory and precursor exhausted T cells had comparably high diversity. Stem-like memory and precursor exhausted T cell repertoires barely overlapped.

It was UMI-labeled 5' RACE by which the TCR beta libraries were made. Following a re-call of the 5' RACE reads, TCRdb has one entry per CDR3 protein and lacks DNA. The table lists fewer than 20,000 distinct CDR3 sequences. The sequenced sample was CD8+ T cells from PBMCs. The sequence was collected from a human donor in good health. V gene TRBV7-9 combines with J gene TRBJ2-7; lacking DNA, the TRBD2 call made by TCRdb goes unchecked. The CDR3 spells CASDRAGGSYEQYF.